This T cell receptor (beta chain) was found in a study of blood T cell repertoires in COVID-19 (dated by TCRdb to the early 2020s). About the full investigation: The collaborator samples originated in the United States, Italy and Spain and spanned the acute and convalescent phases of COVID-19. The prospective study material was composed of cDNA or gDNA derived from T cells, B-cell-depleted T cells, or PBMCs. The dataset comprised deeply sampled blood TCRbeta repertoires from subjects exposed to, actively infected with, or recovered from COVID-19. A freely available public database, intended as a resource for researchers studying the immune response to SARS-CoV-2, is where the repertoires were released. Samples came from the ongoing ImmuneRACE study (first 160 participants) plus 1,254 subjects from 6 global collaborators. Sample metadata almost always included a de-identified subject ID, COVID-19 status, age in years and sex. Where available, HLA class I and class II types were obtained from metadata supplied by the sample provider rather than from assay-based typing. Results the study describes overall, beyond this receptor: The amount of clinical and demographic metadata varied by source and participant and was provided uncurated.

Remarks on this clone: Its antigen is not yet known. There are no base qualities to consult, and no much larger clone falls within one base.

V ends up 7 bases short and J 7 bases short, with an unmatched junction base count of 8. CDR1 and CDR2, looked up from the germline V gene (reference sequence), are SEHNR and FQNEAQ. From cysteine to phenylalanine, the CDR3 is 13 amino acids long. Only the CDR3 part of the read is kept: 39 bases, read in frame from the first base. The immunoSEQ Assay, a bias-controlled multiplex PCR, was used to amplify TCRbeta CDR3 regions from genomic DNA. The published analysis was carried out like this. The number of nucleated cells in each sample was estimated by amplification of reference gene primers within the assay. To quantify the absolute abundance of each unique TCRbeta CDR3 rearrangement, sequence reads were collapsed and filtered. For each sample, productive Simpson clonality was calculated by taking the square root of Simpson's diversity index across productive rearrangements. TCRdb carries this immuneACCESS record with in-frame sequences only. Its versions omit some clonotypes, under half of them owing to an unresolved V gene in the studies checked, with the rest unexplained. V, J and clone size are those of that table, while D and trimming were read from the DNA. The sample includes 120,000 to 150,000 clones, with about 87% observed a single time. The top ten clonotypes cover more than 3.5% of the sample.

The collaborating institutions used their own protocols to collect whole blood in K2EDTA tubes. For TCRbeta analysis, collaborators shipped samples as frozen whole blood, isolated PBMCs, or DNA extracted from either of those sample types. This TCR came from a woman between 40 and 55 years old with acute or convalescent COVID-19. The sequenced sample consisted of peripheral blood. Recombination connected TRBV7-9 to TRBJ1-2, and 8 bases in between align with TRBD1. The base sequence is TGTGCCAGCATCGTCATCCAGGGGGCTGGCTACACCTTC. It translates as CASIVIQGAGYTF. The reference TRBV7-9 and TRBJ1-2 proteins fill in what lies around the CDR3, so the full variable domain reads DTGVSQNPRHKITKRGQNVTFRCDPISEHNRLYWYRQTLGQGPEFLTYFQNEAQLEKSRLLSDRFSAERPKGSFSTLEIQRTEQGDSAMYLCASIVIQGAGYTFGSGTRLTVV.